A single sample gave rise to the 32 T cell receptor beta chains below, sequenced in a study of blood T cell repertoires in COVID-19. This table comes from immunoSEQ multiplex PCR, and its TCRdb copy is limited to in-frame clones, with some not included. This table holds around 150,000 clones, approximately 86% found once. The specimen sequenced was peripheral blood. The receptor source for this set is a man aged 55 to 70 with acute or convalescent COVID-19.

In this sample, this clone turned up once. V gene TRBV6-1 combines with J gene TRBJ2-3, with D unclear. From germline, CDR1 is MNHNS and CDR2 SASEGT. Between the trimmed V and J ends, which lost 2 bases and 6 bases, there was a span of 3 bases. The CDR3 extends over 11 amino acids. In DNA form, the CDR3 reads TGTGCCAGCAGTGAACGGGATACGCAGTATTTT. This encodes CASSERDTQYF.

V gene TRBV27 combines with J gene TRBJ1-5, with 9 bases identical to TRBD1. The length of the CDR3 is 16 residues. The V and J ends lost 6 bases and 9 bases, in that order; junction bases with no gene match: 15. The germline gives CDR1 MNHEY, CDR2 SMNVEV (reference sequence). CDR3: CASRRNRGRLILPQHF. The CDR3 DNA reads TGTGCCAGCAGACGAAACAGGGGGCGCTTAATTCTGCCCCAGCATTTT.

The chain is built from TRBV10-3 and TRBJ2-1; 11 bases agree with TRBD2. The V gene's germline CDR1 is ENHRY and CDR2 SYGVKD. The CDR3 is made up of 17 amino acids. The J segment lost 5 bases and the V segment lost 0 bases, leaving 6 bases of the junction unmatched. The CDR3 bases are TGTGCCATCAGTGAGTCGTCTAGCGGGAGGTACCACAATGAGCAGTTCTTC. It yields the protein CAISESSSGRYHNEQFF.

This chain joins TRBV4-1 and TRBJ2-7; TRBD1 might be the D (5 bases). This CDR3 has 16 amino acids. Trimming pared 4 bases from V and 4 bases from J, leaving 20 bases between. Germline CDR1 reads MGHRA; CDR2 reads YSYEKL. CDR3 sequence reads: CASSPMPQGQWYEQYF. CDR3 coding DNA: TGCGCCAGCAGCCCTATGCCGCAGGGTCAATGGTACGAGCAGTACTTC.

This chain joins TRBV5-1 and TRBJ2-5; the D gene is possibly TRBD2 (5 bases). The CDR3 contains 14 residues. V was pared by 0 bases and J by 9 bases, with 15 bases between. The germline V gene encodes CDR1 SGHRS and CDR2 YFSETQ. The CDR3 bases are TGCGCCAGCAGCTTGGAGGAGGTCCCCCAGGCCCAGTACTTC. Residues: CASSLEEVPQAQYF.

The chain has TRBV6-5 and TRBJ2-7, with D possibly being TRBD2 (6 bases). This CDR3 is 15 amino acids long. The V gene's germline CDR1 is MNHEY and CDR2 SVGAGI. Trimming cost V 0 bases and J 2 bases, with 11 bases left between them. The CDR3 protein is CASSYSWRGTYEQYF. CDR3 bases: TGTGCCAGCAGTTACTCGTGGAGGGGCACCTACGAGCAGTACTTC.

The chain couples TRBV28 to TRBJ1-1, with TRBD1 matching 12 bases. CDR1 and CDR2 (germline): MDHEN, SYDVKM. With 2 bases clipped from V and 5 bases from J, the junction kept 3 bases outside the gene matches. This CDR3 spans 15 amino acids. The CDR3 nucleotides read TGTGCCAGCAGTTTAACGGGACAGGGGGCGACTGAAGCTTTCTTT. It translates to CASSLTGQGATEAFF.

This chain's CDR3 is CASSPLTLRRGFRNTEAFF. CDR3 bases: TGTGCCAGCAGCCCCTTGACTCTTCGCAGGGGCTTCAGGAACACTGAAGCTTTCTTT. The genes are TRBV6-2 or TRBV6-3 and TRBJ1-1; tentative D call: TRBD1 (6 bases). Germline V lookup: CDR1 MNHEY, CDR2 SVGEGT. This CDR3 region has 19 residues. V lost 6 bases to trimming and J lost 1 base, with 27 bases between them.

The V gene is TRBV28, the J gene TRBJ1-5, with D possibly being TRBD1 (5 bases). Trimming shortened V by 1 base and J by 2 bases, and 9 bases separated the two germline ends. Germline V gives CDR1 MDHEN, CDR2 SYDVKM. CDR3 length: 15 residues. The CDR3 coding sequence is TGTGCCAGCAGTTTATCGGGGGGAGGCAATCAGCCCCAGCATTTT. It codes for CASSLSGGGNQPQHF. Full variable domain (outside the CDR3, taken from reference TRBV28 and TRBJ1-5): DVKVTQSSRYLVKRTGEKVFLECVQDMDHENMFWYRQDPGLGLRLIYFSYDVKMKEKGDIPEGYSVSREKKERFSLILESASTNQTSMYLCASSLSGGGNQPQHFGDGTRLSIL.

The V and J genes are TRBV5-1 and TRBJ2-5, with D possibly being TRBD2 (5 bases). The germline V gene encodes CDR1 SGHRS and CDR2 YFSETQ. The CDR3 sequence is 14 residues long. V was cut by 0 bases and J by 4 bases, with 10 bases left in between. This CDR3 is CASSLVRGGETQYF. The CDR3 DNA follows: TGCGCCAGCAGCTTGGTCCGGGGTGGAGAGACCCAGTACTTC.

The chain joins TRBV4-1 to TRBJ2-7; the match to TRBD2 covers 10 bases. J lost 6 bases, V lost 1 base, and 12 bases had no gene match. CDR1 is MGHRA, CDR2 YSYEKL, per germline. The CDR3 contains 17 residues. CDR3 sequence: CASSQGASGRAKVEQYF. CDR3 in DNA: TGCGCCAGCAGCCAAGGTGCCAGCGGGAGGGCCAAGGTCGAGCAGTACTTC.

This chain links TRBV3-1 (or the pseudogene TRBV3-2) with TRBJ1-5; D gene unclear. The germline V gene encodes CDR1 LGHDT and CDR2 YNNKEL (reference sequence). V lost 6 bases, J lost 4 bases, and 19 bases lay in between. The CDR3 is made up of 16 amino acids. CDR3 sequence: CASSLGSPGFNQPQHF. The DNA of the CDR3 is TGTGCCAGCAGTCTGGGTTCTCCGGGGTTTAATCAGCCCCAGCATTTT.

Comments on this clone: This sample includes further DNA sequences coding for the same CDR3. The CDR3 here is CSATNRGEQYF. As DNA, the CDR3 is TGCAGTGCAACCAACAGGGGCGAGCAGTACTTC. V usage is TRBV20-1 and J usage is TRBJ2-7, with TRBD1 matching 7 bases. J gave up 6 bases and V 6 bases, and 5 bases lay outside the gene matches. Per germline, CDR1 DFQATT and CDR2 SNEGSKA (reference sequence). CDR3 length: 11 residues.

DNA of the CDR3: TGTGCCAGCAGTCCCCAGGGGCCCCAGCATTTT. Encoded protein: CASSPQGPQHF. The chain recombines TRBV28 with TRBJ1-5; tentatively, D is TRBD1 (5 bases). CDR3 length: 11 residues. Germline CDR1 MDHEN, CDR2 SYDVKM. V lost 5 bases, J lost 9 bases, and 8 bases lay in between.

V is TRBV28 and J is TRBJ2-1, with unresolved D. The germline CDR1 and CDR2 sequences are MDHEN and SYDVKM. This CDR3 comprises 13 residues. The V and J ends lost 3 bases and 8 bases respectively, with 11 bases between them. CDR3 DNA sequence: TGTGCCAGCAGTTTTCCCCCAATAGATGAGCAGTTCTTC. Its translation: CASSFPPIDEQFF.

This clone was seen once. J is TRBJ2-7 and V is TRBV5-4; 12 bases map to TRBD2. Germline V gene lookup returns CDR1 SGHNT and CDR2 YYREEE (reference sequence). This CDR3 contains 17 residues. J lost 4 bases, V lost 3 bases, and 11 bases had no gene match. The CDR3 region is CASSSAPSGRAPYEQYF. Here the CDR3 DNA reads TGTGCCAGCAGCTCCGCCCCTAGCGGGAGGGCCCCGTACGAGCAGTACTTC.

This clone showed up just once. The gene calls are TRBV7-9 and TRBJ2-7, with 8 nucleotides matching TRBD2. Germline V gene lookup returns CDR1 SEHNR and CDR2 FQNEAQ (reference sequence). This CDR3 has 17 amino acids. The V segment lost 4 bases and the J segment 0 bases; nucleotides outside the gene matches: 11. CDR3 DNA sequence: TGTGCCAGCAGCTCCGCAGGGGCGGGAGGTCTCTCCTACGAGCAGTACTTC. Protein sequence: CASSSAGAGGLSYEQYF.

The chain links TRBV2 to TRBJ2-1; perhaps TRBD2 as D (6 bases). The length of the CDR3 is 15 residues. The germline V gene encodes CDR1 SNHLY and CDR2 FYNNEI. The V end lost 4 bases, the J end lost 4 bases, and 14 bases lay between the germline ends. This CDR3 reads CASSVGVAEYNEQFF. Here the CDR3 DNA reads TGTGCCAGCAGTGTAGGAGTAGCGGAGTACAATGAGCAGTTCTTC.

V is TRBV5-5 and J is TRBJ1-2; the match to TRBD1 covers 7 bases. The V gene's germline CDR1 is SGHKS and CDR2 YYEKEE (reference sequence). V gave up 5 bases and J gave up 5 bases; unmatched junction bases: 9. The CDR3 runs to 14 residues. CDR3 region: CASRKTTGEYGYTF. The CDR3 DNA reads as TGTGCCAGCAGAAAGACCACAGGGGAGTATGGCTACACCTTC.

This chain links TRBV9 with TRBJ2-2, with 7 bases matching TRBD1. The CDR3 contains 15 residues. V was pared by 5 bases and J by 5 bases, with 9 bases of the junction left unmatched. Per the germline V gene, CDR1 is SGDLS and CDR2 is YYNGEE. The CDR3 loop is CASRDGTAPTGELFF. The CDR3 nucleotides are TGTGCCAGCAGGGATGGGACAGCCCCTACCGGGGAGCTGTTTTTT.

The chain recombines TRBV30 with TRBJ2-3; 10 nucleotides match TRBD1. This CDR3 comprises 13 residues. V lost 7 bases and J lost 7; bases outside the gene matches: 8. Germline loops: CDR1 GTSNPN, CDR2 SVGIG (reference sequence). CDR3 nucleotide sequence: TGTGCCTTCCGGGACAGGGGTACTCATACGCAGTATTTT. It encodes CAFRDRGTHTQYF.

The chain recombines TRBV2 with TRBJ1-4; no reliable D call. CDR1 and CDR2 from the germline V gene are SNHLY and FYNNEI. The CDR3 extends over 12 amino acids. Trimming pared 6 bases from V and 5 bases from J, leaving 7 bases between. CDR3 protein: CASRARNEKLFF. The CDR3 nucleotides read TGTGCCAGCAGGGCCAGGAATGAAAAACTGTTTTTT.

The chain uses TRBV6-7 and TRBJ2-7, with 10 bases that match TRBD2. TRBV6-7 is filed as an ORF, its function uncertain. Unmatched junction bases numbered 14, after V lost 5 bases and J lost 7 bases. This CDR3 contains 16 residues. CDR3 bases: TGTGCCAGCAGTGTCAGAAGAGCGGGAGGGCCGGGGGAGCAGTACTTC. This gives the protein CASSVRRAGGPGEQYF.

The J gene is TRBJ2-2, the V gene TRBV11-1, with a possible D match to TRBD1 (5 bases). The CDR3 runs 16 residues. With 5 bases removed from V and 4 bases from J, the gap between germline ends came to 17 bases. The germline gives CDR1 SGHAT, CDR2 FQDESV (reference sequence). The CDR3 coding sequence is TGTGCCAGCAGCCAAAGCCTTGGAAGGGGCACCGGGGAGCTGTTTTTT. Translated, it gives CASSQSLGRGTGELFF.

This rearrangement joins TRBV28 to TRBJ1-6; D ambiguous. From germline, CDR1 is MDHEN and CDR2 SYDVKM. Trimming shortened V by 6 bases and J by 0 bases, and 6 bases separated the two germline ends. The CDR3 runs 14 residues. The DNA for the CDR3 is TGTGCCAGCAGCCCGAGCTCCTATAATTCACCCCTCCACTTT. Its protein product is CASSPSSYNSPLHF.

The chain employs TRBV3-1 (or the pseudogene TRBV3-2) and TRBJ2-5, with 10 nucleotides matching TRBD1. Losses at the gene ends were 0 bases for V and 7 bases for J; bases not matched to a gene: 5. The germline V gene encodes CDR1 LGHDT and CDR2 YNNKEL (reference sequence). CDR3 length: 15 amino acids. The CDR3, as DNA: TGTGCCAGCAGCCAAGACCGGGACAGGGGAGGGACCCAGTACTTC. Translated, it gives CASSQDRDRGGTQYF.

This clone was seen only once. CDR3 DNA sequence: TGCAGCGTTGGAGGTCCCGGGGCCAACGTCCTGACTTTC. Its translation is CSVGGPGANVLTF. V gene TRBV29-1 combines with J gene TRBJ2-6; D is unresolved. The CDR3 has 13 amino acids. Germline-derived CDR1 and CDR2 are SQVTM and ANQGSEA. Trimming pared 4 bases from V and 4 bases from J, leaving 8 bases between.

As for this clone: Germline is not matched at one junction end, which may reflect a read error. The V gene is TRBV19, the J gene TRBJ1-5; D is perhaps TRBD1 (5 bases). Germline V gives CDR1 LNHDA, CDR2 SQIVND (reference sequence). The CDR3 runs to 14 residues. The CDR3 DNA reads TGTGCCAGTAGTATTGACAGTAGCTATCAGCCCCAGCATTTT. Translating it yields CASSIDSSYQPQHF.

CDR3 DNA: TGTGCCAGTAGGGGAGACAGGGGCCTGGACTATGGCTACACCTTC. The encoded protein is CASRGDRGLDYGYTF. V gene TRBV19 combines with J gene TRBJ1-2, with 8 nucleotides matching TRBD1. CDR1 is LNHDA and CDR2 is SQIVND in the germline V gene (reference sequence). V shed 6 bases, J shed 3 bases, and the junction held 9 bases outside the gene matches. CDR3 length equals 15 residues.

The CDR3: CATSRESGTGWSYTF. The CDR3 DNA reads TGTGCCACCAGCAGGGAGAGCGGGACAGGGTGGAGCTACACCTTC. The chain employs TRBV15 and TRBJ1-2; 9 positions agree with TRBD1. This CDR3 is 15 amino acids long. The J segment lost 9 bases and the V segment lost 3 bases, leaving 11 bases of the junction unmatched. Germline V lookup: CDR1 LNHNV, CDR2 YYDKDF (reference sequence).

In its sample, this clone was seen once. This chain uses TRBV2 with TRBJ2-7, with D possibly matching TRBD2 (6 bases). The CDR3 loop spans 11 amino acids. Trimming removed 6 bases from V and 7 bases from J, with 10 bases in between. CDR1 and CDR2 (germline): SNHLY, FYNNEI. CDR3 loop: CASSGSGEQYF. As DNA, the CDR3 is TGTGCCAGCAGCGGGAGTGGGGAGCAGTACTTC. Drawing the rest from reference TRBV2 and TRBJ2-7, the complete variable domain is EPEVTQTPSHQVTQMGQEVILRCVPISNHLYFYWYRQILGQKVEFLVSFYNNEISEKSEIFDDQFSVERPDGSNFTLKIRSTKLEDSAMYFCASSGSGEQYFGPGTRLTVT.

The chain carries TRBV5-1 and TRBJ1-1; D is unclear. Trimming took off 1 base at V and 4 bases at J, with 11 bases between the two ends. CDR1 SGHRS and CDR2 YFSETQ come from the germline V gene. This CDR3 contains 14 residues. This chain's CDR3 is CASSLYGEGTEAFF. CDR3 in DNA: TGCGCCAGCAGCTTGTACGGGGAGGGCACTGAAGCTTTCTTT.